This TCR beta chain originates from a study of human T cells and chemical hapten exposure. Study-level results: With regard to DPC sensitization, TCRs above 1 in 1000 frequency did not change.

The time point: pre-sensitization, week 0. Treatment denoted: therapeutic diphenylcyclopropenone sensitization with weekly scalp DPC. Alopecia patients, 18 to 70 years old and DPC-suitable, served as donors. The library attached unique molecular identifiers to individual cDNA molecules. Original data processing: From about 20,000 to 690,000 TCRs were found per sample, with a median of approximately 92,000. TCRdb analysed the RACE reads with MiXCR anew, one entry per CDR3 protein. The V and J calls shown here were made by TCRdb, not taken from the authors' results. Of over 70,000 distinct CDR3 sequences in the sample, about 15% were seen once. The J segment lost 4 bases and the V segment lost 4 bases, leaving 6 bases of the junction unmatched. The germline CDR1 and CDR2 sequences are SEHNR and FQNEAQ (reference sequence). The CDR3 has 15 residues. Concerning this clonotype: The antigen is undetermined.

The sequence derives from a woman aged 45-65 years with alopecia areata. Some clones in this sample may be carry-over from other donors' samples. This material consisted of whole blood, taken in connection with sensitization to the hapten diphenylcyclopropenone (DPC). The J gene is TRBJ2-1, the V gene TRBV7-9, with 8 positions matching TRBD1. CDR3 amino acids: CASSSPGQAYNEQFF. The CDR3 bases are TGTGCCAGCAGCTCCCCGGGACAGGCTTACAATGAGCAGTTCTTC.